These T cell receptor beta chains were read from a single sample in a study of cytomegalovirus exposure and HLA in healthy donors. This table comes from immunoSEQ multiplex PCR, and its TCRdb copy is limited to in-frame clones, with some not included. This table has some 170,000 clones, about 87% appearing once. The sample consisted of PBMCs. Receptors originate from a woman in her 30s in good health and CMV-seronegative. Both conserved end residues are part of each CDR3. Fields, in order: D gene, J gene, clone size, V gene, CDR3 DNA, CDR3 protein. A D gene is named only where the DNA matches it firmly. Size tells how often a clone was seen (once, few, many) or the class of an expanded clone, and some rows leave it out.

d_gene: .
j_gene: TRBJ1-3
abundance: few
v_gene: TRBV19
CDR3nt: TGTGCCAGTAGTATTCGGACAGCCGGAAACACCATATATTTT
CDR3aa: CASSIRTAGNTIYF

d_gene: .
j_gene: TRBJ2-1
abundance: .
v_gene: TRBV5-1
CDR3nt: TGCGCCAGCAGCTTGGGGTCGGGCAATGAGCAGTTCTTC
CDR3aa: CASSLGSGNEQFF

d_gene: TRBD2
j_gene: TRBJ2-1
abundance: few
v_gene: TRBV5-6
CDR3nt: TGTGCCAGCAGCCTAGCGGGGGGTCTGAATGAGCAGTTCTTC
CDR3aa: CASSLAGGLNEQFF

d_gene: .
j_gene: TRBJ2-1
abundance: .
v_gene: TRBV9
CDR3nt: TGTGCCAGCAGCGACATAACAGACAATGAGCAGTTCTTC
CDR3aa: CASSDITDNEQFF

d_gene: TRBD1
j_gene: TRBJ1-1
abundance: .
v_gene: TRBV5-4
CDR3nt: TGTGCCAGCAGCTCGACAGGGCTGAACACTGAAGCTTTCTTT
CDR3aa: CASSSTGLNTEAFF

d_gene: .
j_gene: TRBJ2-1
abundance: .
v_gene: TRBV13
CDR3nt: TGTGCCAGCAGCTTAAGGGGCAGGGCTGAGCAGTTCTTC
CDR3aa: CASSLRGRAEQFF

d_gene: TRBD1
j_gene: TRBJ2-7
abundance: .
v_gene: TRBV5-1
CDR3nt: TGCGCCAGCAGCCAATCTATCCCGAGGGCAGGGGGCCAGTCCTACGAGCAGTACTTC
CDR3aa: CASSQSIPRAGGQSYEQYF

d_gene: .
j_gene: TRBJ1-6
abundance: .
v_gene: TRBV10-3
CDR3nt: TGTGCCATCAAGAGCTCCTATAATTCACCCCTCCACTTT
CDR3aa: CAIKSSYNSPLHF

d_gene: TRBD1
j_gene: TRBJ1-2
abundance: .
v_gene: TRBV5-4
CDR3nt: TGTGCCAGCAGAACGACAGGGTCGGGCTATGGCTACACCTTC
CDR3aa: CASRTTGSGYGYTF

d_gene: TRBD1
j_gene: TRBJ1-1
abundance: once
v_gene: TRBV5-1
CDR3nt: TGCGCCAGCAGCCCTGGGACAGCCAGAGACACTGAAGCTTTCTTT
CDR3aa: CASSPGTARDTEAFF

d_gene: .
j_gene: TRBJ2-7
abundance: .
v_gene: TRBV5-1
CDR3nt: TGCGCCAGCAGCTCCTTGTCCCACGAGCAGTACTTC
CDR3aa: CASSSLSHEQYF

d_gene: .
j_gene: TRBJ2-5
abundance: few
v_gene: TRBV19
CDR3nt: TGTGCCAGTAGTATATCGACAGGTGTGGAGACCCAGTACTTC
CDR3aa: CASSISTGVETQYF

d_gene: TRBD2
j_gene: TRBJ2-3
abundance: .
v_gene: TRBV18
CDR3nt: TGTGCCAGCTCACCCGGGACTAGCGGTTCCACAGATACGCAGTATTTT
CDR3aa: CASSPGTSGSTDTQYF

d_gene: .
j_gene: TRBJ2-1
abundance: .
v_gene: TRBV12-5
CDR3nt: TGTGCTAGTGGTTTAAATCGCAATGAGCAGTTCTTC
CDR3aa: CASGLNRNEQFF

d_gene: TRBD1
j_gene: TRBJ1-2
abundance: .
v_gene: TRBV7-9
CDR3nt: TGTGCCAGCAGCCGCCGGACAGGGGAGGGCTACACCTTC
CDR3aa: CASSRRTGEGYTF

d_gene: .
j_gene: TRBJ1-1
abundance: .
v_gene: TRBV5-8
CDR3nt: TGTGCCAGCAGCTTGGTTGCAGTCTCTTATGAAGCTTTCTTT
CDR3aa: CASSLVAVSYEAFF

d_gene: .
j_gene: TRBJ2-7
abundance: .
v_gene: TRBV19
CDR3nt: TGTGCCAGTAGAGGGGCCCAAGACAGCTACTACGAGCAGTACTTC
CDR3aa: CASRGAQDSYYEQYF

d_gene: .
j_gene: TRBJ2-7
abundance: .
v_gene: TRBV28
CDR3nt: TGTGCCAGCAGCCCTTATACCCCGGACCTGTCGGGGGAGTACTTC
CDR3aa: CASSPYTPDLSGEYF

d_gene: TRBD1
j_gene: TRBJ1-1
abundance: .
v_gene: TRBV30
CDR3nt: TGTGCCGGACACAGGGGCACTGAAGCTTTCTTT
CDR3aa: CAGHRGTEAFF

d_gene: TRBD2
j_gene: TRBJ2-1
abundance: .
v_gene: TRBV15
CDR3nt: TGTGCCACCAGGAGCGGGGGGAGCTCCTACAATGAGCAGTTCTTC
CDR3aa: CATRSGGSSYNEQFF

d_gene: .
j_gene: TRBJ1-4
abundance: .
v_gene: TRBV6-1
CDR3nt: TGTGCCAGCAGCGGACTCACAGGGTTTCGAGAAAAACTGTTTTTT
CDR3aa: CASSGLTGFREKLFF

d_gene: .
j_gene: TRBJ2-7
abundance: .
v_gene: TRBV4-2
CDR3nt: TGTGCCAGCAGCCAAGACCTCTACGAGCAGTACTTC
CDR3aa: CASSQDLYEQYF

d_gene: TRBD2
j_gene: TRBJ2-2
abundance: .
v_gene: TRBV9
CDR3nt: TGTGCCAGCGGGGGAGGGGCCCTCGCCGGGGAGCTGTTTTTT
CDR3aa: CASGGGALAGELFF

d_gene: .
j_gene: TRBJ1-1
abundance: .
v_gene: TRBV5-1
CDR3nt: TGCGCCAGCAGCTTGGACACCCCTGTGAACACTGAAGCTTTCTTT
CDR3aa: CASSLDTPVNTEAFF

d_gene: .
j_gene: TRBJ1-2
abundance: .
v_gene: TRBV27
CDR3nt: TGTGCCAGCAGTTTATACGGGGGGGCAGACTATGGCTACACCTTC
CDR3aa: CASSLYGGADYGYTF

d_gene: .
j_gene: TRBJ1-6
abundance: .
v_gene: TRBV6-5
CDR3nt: TGTGCCAGCAGTGCGGGGGCGAGTTCACCCCTCCACTTT
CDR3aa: CASSAGASSPLHF

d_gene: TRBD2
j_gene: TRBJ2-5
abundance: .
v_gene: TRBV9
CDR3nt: TGTGCCAGCAGCCCCCACCGGGAGGCAGAGACCCAGTACTTC
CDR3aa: CASSPHREAETQYF

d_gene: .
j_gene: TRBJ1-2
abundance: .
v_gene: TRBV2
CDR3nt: TGTGCCAGCAGTGAAGGCGCCAGGGGCTATGGCTACACCTTC
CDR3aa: CASSEGARGYGYTF

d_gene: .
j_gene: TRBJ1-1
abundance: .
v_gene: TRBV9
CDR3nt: TGTGCCAGCAGCGTCTCAGGGGCCCTGAACACTGAAGCTTTCTTT
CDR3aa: CASSVSGALNTEAFF

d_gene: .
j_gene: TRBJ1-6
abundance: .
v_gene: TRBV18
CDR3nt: TGTGCCAGTTGGAGGGAATTCGGTTCACCCCTCCACTTT
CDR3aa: CASWREFGSPLHF

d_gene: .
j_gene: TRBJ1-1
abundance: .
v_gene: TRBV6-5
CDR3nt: TGTGCCACCAGGGGTTGGCAGGGTAAAGCTTTCTTT
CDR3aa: CATRGWQGKAFF

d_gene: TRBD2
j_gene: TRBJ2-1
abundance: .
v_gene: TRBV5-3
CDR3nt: TGTGCCAGAAGCTTAAGGACTAGCGGGGGGGCTCCCTACAATGAGCAGTTCTTC
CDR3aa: CARSLRTSGGAPYNEQFF

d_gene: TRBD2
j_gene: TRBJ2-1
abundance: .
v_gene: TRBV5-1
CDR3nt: TGCGCCAGCAGCTTGTTAAGTTTGGGGGCTTTGAGACTAGCGGGGGACAATGAGCAGTTCTTC
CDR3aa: CASSLLSLGALRLAGDNEQFF

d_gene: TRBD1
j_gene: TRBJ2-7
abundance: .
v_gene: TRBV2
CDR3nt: TGTGCCAGCACCGGGGACAGCAAGTCCTACGAGCAGTACTTC
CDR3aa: CASTGDSKSYEQYF

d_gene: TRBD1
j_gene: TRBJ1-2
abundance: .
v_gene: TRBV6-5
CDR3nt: TGTGCCAGCAAACAAATGACAGGGAAATATGGAGGCTACACCTTC
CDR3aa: CASKQMTGKYGGYTF

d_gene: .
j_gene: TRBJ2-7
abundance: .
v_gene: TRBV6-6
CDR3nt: TGTGCCAGCAGTTACCCGGGACTGGCCTACGAGCAGTACTTC
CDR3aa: CASSYPGLAYEQYF

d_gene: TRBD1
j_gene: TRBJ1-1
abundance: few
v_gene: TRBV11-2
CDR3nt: TGTGCCAGCAGCCCCCAGGGGGACACTGAAGCTTTCTTT
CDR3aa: CASSPQGDTEAFF

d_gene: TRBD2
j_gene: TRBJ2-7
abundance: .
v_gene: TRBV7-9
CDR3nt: TGTGCCAGCAGCCGGGGGGGTTTTTACGAGCAGTACTTC
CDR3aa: CASSRGGFYEQYF

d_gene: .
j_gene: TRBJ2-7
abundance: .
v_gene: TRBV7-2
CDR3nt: TGTGCCAGCAGCTTAGCGAGGGACGAGCAGTACTTC
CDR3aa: CASSLARDEQYF

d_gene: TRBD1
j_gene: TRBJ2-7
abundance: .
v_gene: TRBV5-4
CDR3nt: TGTGCCAGCAGCTTGAAGGGGGCAGTCTACGAGCAGTACTTC
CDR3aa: CASSLKGAVYEQYF

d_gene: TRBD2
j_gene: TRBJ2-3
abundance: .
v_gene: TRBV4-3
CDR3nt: TGCGCCAGCAGCCCCTCTGGACTAGTGGCAGATACGCAGTATTTT
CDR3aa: CASSPSGLVADTQYF

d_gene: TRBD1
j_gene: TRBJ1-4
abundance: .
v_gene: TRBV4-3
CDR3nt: TGCGCCAGCAGCCTGGGACAGGGGGCAACTAATGAAAAACTGTTTTTT
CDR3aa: CASSLGQGATNEKLFF

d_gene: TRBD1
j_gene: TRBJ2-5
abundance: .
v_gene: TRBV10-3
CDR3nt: TGTGCCATCAGTGGCACAGGGGTCGAAGAGACCCAGTACTTC
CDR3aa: CAISGTGVEETQYF

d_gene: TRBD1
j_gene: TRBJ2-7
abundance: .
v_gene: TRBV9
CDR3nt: TGTGCCAGCAGCGTAGGACAGGGTACGGGAGAGCAGTACTTC
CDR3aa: CASSVGQGTGEQYF

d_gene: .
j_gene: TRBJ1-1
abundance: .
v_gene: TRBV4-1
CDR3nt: TGCGCCAGCCGGGGGACCCTGAAAAACACTGAAGCTTTCTTT
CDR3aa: CASRGTLKNTEAFF

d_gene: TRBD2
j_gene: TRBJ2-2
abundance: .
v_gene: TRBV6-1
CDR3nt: TGTGCCAGCAGTGAATTCCCTAGCGGAGGTTCAGCGACGAACACCGGGGAGCTGTTTTTT
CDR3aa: CASSEFPSGGSATNTGELFF

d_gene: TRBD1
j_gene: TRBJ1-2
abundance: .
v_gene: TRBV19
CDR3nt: TGTGCCAGTAGCCCCTTAACAGGGGTCATGGGCTATGGCTACACCTTC
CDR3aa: CASSPLTGVMGYGYTF

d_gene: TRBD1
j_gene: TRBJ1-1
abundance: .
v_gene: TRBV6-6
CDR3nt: TGTGCCAGCATATTAAACAGGGGGCGAGGGCACACTGAAGCTTTCTTT
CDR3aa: CASILNRGRGHTEAFF

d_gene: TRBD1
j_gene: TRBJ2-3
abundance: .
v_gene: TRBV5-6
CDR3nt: TGTGCCAGCAGCGCAAGACAGGGGTTGAGGGCAGATACGCAGTATTTT
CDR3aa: CASSARQGLRADTQYF

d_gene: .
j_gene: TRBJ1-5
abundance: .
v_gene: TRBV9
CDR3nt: TGTGCCAGCAGCCAAGACGGGGGGAAGAATCAGCCCCAGCATTTT
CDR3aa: CASSQDGGKNQPQHF

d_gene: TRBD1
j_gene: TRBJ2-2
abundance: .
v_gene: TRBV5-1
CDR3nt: TGCGCCAGCAGCTCAGGGACAGTCCCCGGGGAGCTGTTTTTT
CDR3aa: CASSSGTVPGELFF

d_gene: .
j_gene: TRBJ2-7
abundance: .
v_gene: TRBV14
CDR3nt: TGTGCCAGCAGCCAAGACGTTTACTACGAGCAGTACTTC
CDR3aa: CASSQDVYYEQYF

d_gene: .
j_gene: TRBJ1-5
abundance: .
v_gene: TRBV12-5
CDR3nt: TGTGCTAGTTGGGTTGAGGGTCAGCCCCAGCATTTT
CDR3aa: CASWVEGQPQHF

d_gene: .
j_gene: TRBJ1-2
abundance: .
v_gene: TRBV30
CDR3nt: TGTGCCCTCGAGGGGGGGGCGGGTGGCTACACCTTC
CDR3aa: CALEGGAGGYTF

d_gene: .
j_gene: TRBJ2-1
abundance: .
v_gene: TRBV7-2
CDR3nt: TGTGCCAGCAGCCTCTCTTTAAGAGCGATCCGCTTCAATGAGCAGTTCTTC
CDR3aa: CASSLSLRAIRFNEQFF

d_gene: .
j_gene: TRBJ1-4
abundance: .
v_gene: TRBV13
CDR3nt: TGTGCCAGCAGCTTAAGGAGGGTAAATGAAAAACTGTTTTTT
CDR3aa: CASSLRRVNEKLFF

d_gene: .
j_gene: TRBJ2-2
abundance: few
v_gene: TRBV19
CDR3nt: TGTGCCAGTAGTGTGCCGCAGGGGACCGGGGAGCTGTTTTTT
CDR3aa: CASSVPQGTGELFF